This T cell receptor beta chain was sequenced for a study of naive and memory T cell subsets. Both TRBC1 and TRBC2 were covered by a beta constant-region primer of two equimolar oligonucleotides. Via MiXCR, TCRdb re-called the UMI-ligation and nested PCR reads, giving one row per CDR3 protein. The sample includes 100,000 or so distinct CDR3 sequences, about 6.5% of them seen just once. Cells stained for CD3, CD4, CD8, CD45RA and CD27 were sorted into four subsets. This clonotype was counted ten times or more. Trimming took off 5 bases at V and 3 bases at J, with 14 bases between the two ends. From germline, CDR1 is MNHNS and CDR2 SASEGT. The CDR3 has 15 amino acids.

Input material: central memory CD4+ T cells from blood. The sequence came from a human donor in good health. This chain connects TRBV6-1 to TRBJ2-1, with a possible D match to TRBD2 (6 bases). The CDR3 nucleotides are TGTGCCAGCAGTCCTTCGCGGGGATACTACAATGAGCAGTTCTTC. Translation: CASSPSRGYYNEQFF.